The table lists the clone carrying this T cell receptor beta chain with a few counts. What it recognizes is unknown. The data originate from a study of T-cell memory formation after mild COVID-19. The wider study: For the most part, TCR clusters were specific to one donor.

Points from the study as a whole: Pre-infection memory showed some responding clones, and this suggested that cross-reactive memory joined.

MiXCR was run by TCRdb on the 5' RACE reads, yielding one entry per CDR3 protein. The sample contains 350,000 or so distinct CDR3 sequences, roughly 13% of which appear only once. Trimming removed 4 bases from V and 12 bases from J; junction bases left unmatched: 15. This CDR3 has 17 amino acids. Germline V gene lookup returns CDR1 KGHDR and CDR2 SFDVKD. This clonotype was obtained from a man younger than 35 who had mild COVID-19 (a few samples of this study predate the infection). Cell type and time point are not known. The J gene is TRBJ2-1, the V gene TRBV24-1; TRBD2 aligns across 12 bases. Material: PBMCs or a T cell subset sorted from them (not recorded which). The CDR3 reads CATSDHPGLAGGLGQFF. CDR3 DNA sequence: TGTGCCACCAGTGACCACCCCGGGCTAGCGGGGGGGCTTGGGCAGTTCTTC.